This T cell receptor beta chain derives from a study of CD8 T cells in Susac syndrome. Random hexamers served to reverse transcribe roughly 0.45 to 1 ug RNA. By means of immunoSEQ multiplex PCR, TCR beta CDR3 spanning 54 Vbeta and 13 Jbeta underwent amplification. Via MiXCR, TCRdb re-called the immunoSEQ multiplex PCR reads, giving one row per CDR3 protein. This table has 250,000 to 300,000 distinct CDR3 sequences, 85% appearing once. Sequencing targeted TCR beta in T cells from blood (CD8+ and CD4+). Those who served as multiple sclerosis controls were treatment-naive patients with stable or active relapsing-remitting disease. V was pared by 0 bases and J by 4 bases, with 3 bases of the junction left unmatched. The CDR3 has 15 residues. The germline gives CDR1 SGDLS, CDR2 YYNGEE. In this sample, this clonotype turned up once.

The sample comprised CD8+ T cells from PBMCs. The chain uses TRBV9 and TRBJ1-2; 10 positions agree with TRBD1. The sequence came from a human donor with multiple sclerosis. CDR3 sequence reads: CASSVAGDRGYGYTF. The CDR3 DNA is TGTGCCAGCAGCGTAGCCGGGGACAGGGGCTATGGCTACACCTTC. The full variable domain, in which reference TRBV9 and TRBJ1-2 provide the parts outside the CDR3, is DSGVTQTPKHLITATGQRVTLRCSPRSGDLSVYWYQQSLDQGLQFLIQYYNGEERAKGNILERFSAQQFPDLHSELNLSSLELGDSALYFCASSVAGDRGYGYTFGSGTRLTVV.